The 28 T cell receptor beta chains below were found in one sample sequenced in a study of technical replicates of blood from a few donors. The data were produced by immunoSEQ multiplex PCR, yet TCRdb's version contains in-frame clones alone and is incomplete. Of around 69,000 clones in the sample, roughly 96% were seen once. Sequences were obtained from T cells isolated from PBMCs. The receptor set was obtained from a human donor in good health.

The rearrangement links TRBV4-1 to TRBJ2-5, with D perhaps matching TRBD2 (6 bases). The CDR3 consists of 15 residues. The ends were cut back, 4 bases at V and 3 bases at J, with 15 bases in the middle. The germline V gene has CDR1 MGHRA and CDR2 YSYEKL. CDR3 residues: CASSPMGGRKETQYF. CDR3 coding DNA: TGCGCCAGCAGCCCTATGGGGGGTAGAAAAGAGACCCAGTACTTC.

This chain connects TRBV29-1 to TRBJ1-2, with no clear D. The CDR3 covers 11 residues. V lost 3 bases to trimming and J lost 1 base, with 3 bases between them. Germline values: CDR1 SQVTM, CDR2 ANQGSEA. CDR3 loop: CSVDLNYGYTF. The CDR3 DNA follows: TGCAGCGTTGACCTTAACTATGGCTACACCTTC.

This rearrangement joins TRBV19 to TRBJ1-5; D remains unclear. The germline V gene has CDR1 LNHDA and CDR2 SQIVND (reference sequence). This CDR3 spans 12 amino acids. The V gene lost 5 bases and the J gene lost 3 bases, with 5 bases spanning the gap. CDR3 nucleotides: TGTGCCAGTAGTCAGAACAATCAGCCCCAGCATTTT. Translated, it gives CASSQNNQPQHF.

V is TRBV5-4 and J is TRBJ1-1; perhaps TRBD1 as D (5 bases). The CDR3 consists of 15 residues. Germline V CDR1 and CDR2: SGHNT, YYREEE (reference sequence). Deletions cut 4 bases from V and 1 base from J, with 14 bases between. The CDR3 bases are TGTGCCAGCAGCCCCCAGGGACTCTCGAACACTGAAGCTTTCTTT. This sequence encodes CASSPQGLSNTEAFF.

This clone was seen just once. This rearrangement joins TRBV4-2 to TRBJ2-7, with TRBD2 identical over 12 bases. The germline V gene encodes CDR1 LGHNA and CDR2 YNFKEQ. The CDR3 is 18 residues long. Trimming removed 0 bases from V and 0 bases from J; junction bases left unmatched: 6. The chain's CDR3 is CASSQEGLAGKSSYEQYF. CDR3 DNA sequence: TGTGCCAGCAGCCAAGAAGGACTAGCGGGAAAAAGCTCCTACGAGCAGTACTTC.

In this sample, this clone turned up once. The chain uses TRBV30 and TRBJ1-2; maybe TRBD1 (5 bases). The V gene's germline CDR1 is GTSNPN and CDR2 SVGIG (reference sequence). The V end lost 0 bases, the J end lost 7 bases, and 15 bases lay between the germline ends. The CDR3 is 14 amino acids. In DNA, the CDR3 is TGTGCCTGGAGTGTAAATTTGCGGGGGGGTGGCTACACCTTC. It is translated as CAWSVNLRGGGYTF. The variable domain in full, with the rest retrieved from reference TRBV30 and TRBJ1-2, is SQTIHQWPATLVQPVGSPLSLECTVEGTSNPNLYWYRQAAGRGLQLLFYSVGIGQISSEVPQNLSASRPQDRQFILSSKKLLLSDSGFYLCAWSVNLRGGGYTFGSGTRLTVV.

The CDR3 DNA is TGCGCCAGCAGCTTGTGGGCTAGCGGGAGTCGAGAGACCCAGTACTTC. It yields the protein CASSLWASGSRETQYF. This chain links TRBV5-1 with TRBJ2-5, with TRBD2 matching 10 bases. After removal of 1 base from V and 4 bases from J, the junction contained 7 bases not matched to a gene. Germline values: CDR1 SGHRS, CDR2 YFSETQ. CDR3 size: 16 residues.

This clone has only one observation. V is TRBV5-1 and J is TRBJ2-1; 10 nucleotides line up with TRBD1. The V gene's germline CDR1 is SGHRS and CDR2 YFSETQ. The CDR3 loop spans 17 amino acids. Germline trimming cut 4 bases from V and 5 bases from J; bases unmatched to any gene: 12. The CDR3 DNA reads TGCGCCAGCAGCCCCTCCAGACAGGGGGCGCTTAACAATGAGCAGTTCTTC. Residues: CASSPSRQGALNNEQFF. Complete variable domain (other parts from reference TRBV5-1 and TRBJ2-1): KAGVTQTPRYLIKTRGQQVTLSCSPISGHRSVSWYQQTPGQGLQFLFEYFSETQRNKGNFPGRFSGRQFSNSRSEMNVSTLELGDSALYLCASSPSRQGALNNEQFFGPGTRLTVL.

This clone was seen once. The rearrangement uses TRBV7-2 and TRBJ1-3; 7 nucleotides match TRBD1. V lost 3 bases to trimming and J lost 0 bases; unmatched junction nucleotides: 8. Per germline, CDR1 SGHTA and CDR2 FQGNSA. CDR3 size: 17 residues. The CDR3 region has the DNA TGTGCCAGCAGCTTGGTGGGACAGACCTCCTCTGGAAACACCATATATTTT. Translated, it gives CASSLVGQTSSGNTIYF.

The chain couples TRBV18 to TRBJ1-1; D is ambiguous. V lost 0 bases to trimming and J lost 7 bases, with 15 bases between them. The CDR3 has 15 residues. Germline CDR1 reads KGHSH; CDR2 reads LQKENI. The CDR3 nucleotides read TGTGCCAGCTCACCACCGTTGGCCAGACAAGGTGAAGCTTTCTTT. It specifies CASSPPLARQGEAFF.

The rearrangement uses TRBV5-1 and TRBJ1-1; no firm D call. The length of the CDR3 is 14 residues. Germline V gene lookup returns CDR1 SGHRS and CDR2 YFSETQ. The V and J ends lost 2 bases and 4 bases respectively, with 12 bases between them. CDR3 protein: CASSLDILSTEAFF. For the CDR3, the DNA is TGCGCCAGCAGCTTAGACATCTTGAGCACTGAAGCTTTCTTT.

The chain couples TRBV2 to TRBJ1-1; D is perhaps TRBD1 (6 bases). Germline values: CDR1 SNHLY, CDR2 FYNNEI. V shed 6 bases and J shed 1 base, with 12 bases lying between them. CDR3 size: 14 residues. CDR3 sequence (DNA): TGTGCCAGCAGGCTCAGGGGAGCGAACACTGAAGCTTTCTTT. It specifies CASRLRGANTEAFF. Complete variable domain (other parts from reference TRBV2 and TRBJ1-1): EPEVTQTPSHQVTQMGQEVILRCVPISNHLYFYWYRQILGQKVEFLVSFYNNEISEKSEIFDDQFSVERPDGSNFTLKIRSTKLEDSAMYFCASRLRGANTEAFFGQGTRLTVV.

The J gene is TRBJ2-7, the V gene TRBV6-1; D gene unclear. The CDR3 runs to 14 residues. Trimming stripped 1 base from V and 1 base from J, with 8 bases between. From germline, CDR1 is MNHNS and CDR2 SASEGT. The CDR3 nucleotides read TGTGCCAGCAGTGAAGTTGACAAATCCTACGAGCAGTACTTC. Protein product: CASSEVDKSYEQYF.

In this sample, this clone turned up once. This chain links TRBV7-6 with TRBJ2-5; TRBD1 matches 7 bases. The trim removed 6 bases at V and 2 bases at J, leaving 3 bases unmatched. The CDR3 has 13 residues. CDR1 and CDR2 from the germline V gene are SGHVS and FNYEAQ. CDR3 nucleotides: TGTGCCAGCAGGACAGGGTTGCAAGAGACCCAGTACTTC. The encoded protein is CASRTGLQETQYF.

This chain connects TRBV27 to TRBJ2-1; TRBD2 agrees at 9 bases. This CDR3 is 16 amino acids long. Germline CDR1 and CDR2: MNHEY and SMNVEV (reference sequence). The trim removed 2 bases at V and 5 bases at J, leaving 7 bases unmatched. CDR3 protein: CASSLVSAGGHNEQFF. The CDR3 DNA follows: TGTGCCAGCAGTTTAGTTTCCGCGGGAGGGCACAATGAGCAGTTCTTC.

The V and J genes are TRBV10-1 and TRBJ2-1; 11 bases match TRBD1. V shed 8 bases and J 7 bases; nucleotides not matched to a gene: 4. This CDR3 is 13 amino acids long. Germline V gene lookup returns CDR1 WNHNN and CDR2 SYGVQD (reference sequence). Here the CDR3 DNA reads TGCGCCAGCGCGGACAGGGGGCATAATGAGCAGTTCTTC. Encoded protein: CASADRGHNEQFF.

V is TRBV4-1 and J is TRBJ1-3; TRBD1 agrees at 8 bases. Germline CDR1 reads MGHRA; CDR2 reads YSYEKL. The V segment lost 3 bases and the J segment 3 bases; nucleotides outside the gene matches: 7. The CDR3 consists of 16 residues. Here the CDR3 DNA reads TGCGCCAGCAGCCAGGAAGGACAGGGTGTTGGAAACACCATATATTTT. It yields the protein CASSQEGQGVGNTIYF.

The chain couples TRBV5-1 to TRBJ1-1; 8 nucleotides align to TRBD1. Germline V gene lookup returns CDR1 SGHRS and CDR2 YFSETQ. There are 14 residues in the CDR3. The J segment lost 4 bases and the V segment lost 1 base, leaving 3 bases of the junction unmatched. The CDR3 sequence: CASSLRTGGTEAFF. The CDR3, as DNA: TGCGCCAGCAGCTTGCGTACAGGGGGCACTGAAGCTTTCTTT.

The CDR3 here is CASSSLSSYGYTF. CDR3 DNA sequence: TGTGCCAGCAGTTCACTCTCCTCGTATGGCTACACCTTC. The J gene is TRBJ1-2, the V gene TRBV28; D is unresolved. The CDR3 spans 13 residues. Germline CDR1 and CDR2: MDHEN and SYDVKM. V shed 4 bases and J shed 5 bases, with 11 bases lying between them.

The chain has TRBV2 and TRBJ1-1; 8 nucleotides align to TRBD1. Losses at the gene ends were 6 bases for V and 6 bases for J; bases not matched to a gene: 15. Per the germline V gene, CDR1 is SNHLY and CDR2 is FYNNEI. This CDR3 has 16 residues. CDR3 bases: TGTGCCAGCAGAGATACTGGACAGGGAACTTGGGCTGAAGCTTTCTTT. It codes for CASRDTGQGTWAEAFF.

The gene calls are TRBV6-5 and TRBJ1-5; TRBD1 might be the D (5 bases). CDR1 is MNHEY and CDR2 is SVGAGI in the germline V gene. Trimming pared 0 bases from V and 3 bases from J, leaving 12 bases between. CDR3 size: 16 residues. CDR3 DNA sequence: TGTGCCAGCAGTTACTCGCCAAGGGGTTCCAATCAGCCCCAGCATTTT. Translated, it gives CASSYSPRGSNQPQHF.

This chain links TRBV5-1 with TRBJ1-2, with a weak D call TRBD1 (5 bases). V shed 1 base and J shed 7 bases, with 14 bases lying between them. The germline V gene encodes CDR1 SGHRS and CDR2 YFSETQ. This CDR3 has 14 amino acids. Here the CDR3 DNA reads TGCGCCAGCAGCTTGAGCCAGGGTATAGCTGGCTACACCTTC. This translates into CASSLSQGIAGYTF.

The J gene is TRBJ2-1, the V gene TRBV5-1; no clear D gene. The CDR3 extends over 19 amino acids. Germline V gene lookup returns CDR1 SGHRS and CDR2 YFSETQ. The V and J ends lost 2 bases and 0 bases respectively, with 21 bases between them. The CDR3 protein is CASSLGSFSMISSYNEQFF. The CDR3 coding sequence is TGCGCCAGCAGCTTAGGATCGTTTAGCATGATAAGCTCCTACAATGAGCAGTTCTTC.

The chain uses TRBV28 and TRBJ2-3, with a possible D match to TRBD1 (5 bases). CDR1 is MDHEN, CDR2 SYDVKM, per germline. This CDR3 has 16 residues. Trimming stripped 2 bases from V and 4 bases from J, with 16 bases between. The CDR3 protein is CASSLPRTNYADTQYF. The CDR3 nucleotides read TGTGCCAGCAGTTTACCCAGGACAAACTATGCAGATACGCAGTATTTT.

The rearrangement links TRBV6-1 to TRBJ1-1; no clear D. The CDR3 runs 11 residues. In germline, CDR1 is MNHNS, CDR2 SASEGT. V dropped 7 bases and J dropped 4 bases, with 7 bases sitting between them. The CDR3 bases are TGTGCCAGCATCGGCGGCACTGAAGCTTTCTTT. Its protein is CASIGGTEAFF.

This clone appeared a few times. The chain recombines TRBV29-1 with TRBJ2-7; 11 bases match TRBD2. V lost 5 bases to trimming and J lost 6 bases; unmatched junction nucleotides: 9. CDR1 and CDR2 (germline): SQVTM, ANQGSEA. This CDR3 spans 14 amino acids. This CDR3 is CSVSNSGRAAEQYF. CDR3 nucleotide sequence: TGCAGCGTTTCGAATAGCGGGAGGGCTGCCGAGCAGTACTTC.

In DNA form, the CDR3 reads TGTGCCAGCTCGGGCACGGGGGATGGCTACACCTTC. Its protein product is CASSGTGDGYTF. V usage is TRBV7-9 and J usage is TRBJ1-2; weak D call: TRBD1 (5 bases). The V gene lost 8 bases and the J gene lost 6 bases, with 13 bases spanning the gap. This CDR3 spans 12 amino acids. Germline CDR1 SEHNR, CDR2 FQNEAQ (reference sequence).

CDR3 DNA sequence: TGTGCCAGCAGTTACTCAGGACAGGGAGGCTATGAGCAGTTCTTC. The encoded protein is CASSYSGQGGYEQFF. The gene calls are TRBV6-5 and TRBJ2-1, with 8 bases identical to TRBD1. The V gene end was trimmed by 0 bases and the J gene end by 8 bases; junction bases not matched to a gene: 6. The length of the CDR3 is 15 residues. Germline loops: CDR1 MNHEY, CDR2 SVGAGI.